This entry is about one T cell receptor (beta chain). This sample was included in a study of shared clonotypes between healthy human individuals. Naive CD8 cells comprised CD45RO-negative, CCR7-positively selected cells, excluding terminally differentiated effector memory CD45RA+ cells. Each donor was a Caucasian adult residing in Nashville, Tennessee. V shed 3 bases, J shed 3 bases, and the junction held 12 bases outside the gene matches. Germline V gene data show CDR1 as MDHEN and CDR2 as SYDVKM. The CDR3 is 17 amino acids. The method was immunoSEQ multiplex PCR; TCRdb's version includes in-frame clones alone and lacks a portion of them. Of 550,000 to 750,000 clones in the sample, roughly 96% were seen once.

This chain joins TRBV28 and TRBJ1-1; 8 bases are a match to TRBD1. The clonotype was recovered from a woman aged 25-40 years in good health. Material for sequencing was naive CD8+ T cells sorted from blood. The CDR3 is CASSFSRQGALDTEAFF. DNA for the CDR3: TGTGCCAGCAGTTTTAGTCGCCAGGGGGCCCTGGACACTGAAGCTTTCTTT. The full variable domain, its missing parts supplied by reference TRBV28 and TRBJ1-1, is DVKVTQSSRYLVKRTGEKVFLECVQDMDHENMFWYRQDPGLGLRLIYFSYDVKMKEKGDIPEGYSVSREKKERFSLILESASTNQTSMYLCASSFSRQGALDTEAFFGQGTRLTVV.